This T cell receptor (beta chain) was obtained from a study of regulatory dendritic cells for organ transplantation. Of note for this clone: Its target is not known.

CDR1 is MDHEN, CDR2 SYDVKM, per germline. Unmatched junction bases numbered 10, after V lost 8 bases and J lost 5 bases. The CDR3 is 14 amino acids. Profiling relied on immunoSEQ multiplex PCR, and the TCRdb table lists in-frame clones only, not all of them. The repertoire holds 30,000 to 35,000 clones, less than 90% seen once, with under 0.075% in the top ten. FACS sorted CD4+ or CD8+ T cells into CD45RA+ naive and CD45RO+ memory. Notes on the study in general: Memory CD8+ clonal expansion seemed more limited with regulatory than mature dendritic cells. Of resting T cell subsets, memory CD8+ had the most alloreactive clonotypes.

The specimen sequenced was naive CD4+ T cells from blood. The sample's subset: CD45RA+ naive T cells. This TCR was sampled from a human donor in good health. The V gene is TRBV28, the J gene TRBJ2-3; 7 bases align to TRBD2. CDR3 sequence reads: CASRWAGAKDTQYF. CDR3 nucleotide sequence: TGTGCCAGCCGCTGGGCGGGAGCGAAAGATACGCAGTATTTT.